These 26 T cell receptor beta chains share one sample of origin, sequenced in a study of prognosis after radiotherapy for stage I lung cancer. Two rounds of multiplex PCR amplified TCR beta CDR3 from genomic DNA. Primers specific to each TRBV and TRBJ gene were used in first-round PCR. TCRdb re-analysed the multiplex PCR reads in MiXCR, keeping a single row per CDR3 protein. Found here are about 23,000 distinct CDR3 sequences, around two fifths of them singletons; the top ten hold 25% to 35%. This specimen was PBMCs, taken before or after stereotactic body radiation therapy (not recorded which). The receptors shown here come from a donor aged 50 or older with non-small cell lung cancer.

This clonotype was counted ten times or more. The J gene is TRBJ1-1, the V gene TRBV2; TRBD1 matches 7 bases. The CDR3 contains 14 residues. From germline, CDR1 is SNHLY and CDR2 FYNNEI. V lost 6 bases to trimming and J lost 3 bases; unmatched junction nucleotides: 7. In nucleotides, the CDR3 is TGTGCCAGCAGAAATGACAGGGTGGACACTGAAGCTTTCTTT. Amino acid sequence: CASRNDRVDTEAFF.

The chain is built from TRBV5-4 and TRBJ2-7, with 8 nucleotides matching TRBD2. The CDR3 spans 15 residues. With V trimmed by 2 bases and J by 3 bases, 7 bases remained unmatched. Germline V gives CDR1 SGHNT, CDR2 YYREEE (reference sequence). CDR3 amino acids: CASSFDRRGDYEQYF. Written as DNA, the CDR3 is TGTGCCAGCAGCTTTGACAGGCGGGGGGACTACGAGCAGTACTTC.

This clonotype was seen many times. The chain uses TRBV5-5 and TRBJ2-7; a possible D gene is TRBD2 (5 bases). The CDR3 length is 13 residues. CDR1 SGHKS and CDR2 YYEKEE come from the germline V gene (reference sequence). Trimming pared 2 bases from V and 3 bases from J, leaving 9 bases between. The CDR3 nucleotides are TGTGCCAGCAGCTTAGAACTAGTCTACGAGCAGTACTTC. Its translation: CASSLELVYEQYF.

This clonotype came up many times. The chain links TRBV4-1 to TRBJ2-3, with D perhaps TRBD2 (7 bases). This CDR3 comprises 18 residues. The germline CDR1 and CDR2 sequences are MGHRA and YSYEKL. The V gene lost 2 bases and the J gene lost 2 bases, with 20 bases spanning the gap. DNA for the CDR3: TGCGCCAGCAGCCAAATCTTCCGGGGGGCGGGCCCCACAGATACGCAGTATTTT. This gives the protein CASSQIFRGAGPTDTQYF.

The genes are TRBV6-2 or TRBV6-3 and TRBJ1-5; a possible D gene is TRBD1 (6 bases). V lost 4 bases, J lost 4 bases, and 17 bases lay in between. This CDR3 contains 16 residues. Germline V lookup: CDR1 MNHEY, CDR2 SVGEGT. The DNA of the CDR3 is TGTGCCAGCAGTTGCTCTCAGGGACACCCAAATCAGCCCCAGCATTTT. It encodes CASSCSQGHPNQPQHF.

This clonotype has ten or more counts. The chain combines TRBV9 with TRBJ2-6, with D possibly being TRBD2 (5 bases). The V and J ends lost 4 bases and 0 bases respectively, with 14 bases between them. Germline V CDR1 and CDR2: SGDLS, YYNGEE. The CDR3 covers 17 residues. The CDR3 spells CASSPRRVPSGANVLTF. Here the CDR3 DNA reads TGTGCCAGCAGCCCTCGGCGGGTTCCCTCTGGGGCCAACGTCCTGACTTTC.

This clonotype is labeled medium-sized. This CDR3 reads CASRAGGAGELFF. The CDR3 region has the DNA TGTGCCAGCAGGGCAGGGGGGGCCGGGGAGCTGTTTTTT. The rearrangement joins TRBV6-1 to TRBJ2-2; D assignment may be TRBD1 or TRBD2 (7 bases each). The CDR3 has 13 residues. Germline CDR1 reads MNHNS; CDR2 reads SASEGT. V gave up 6 bases and J gave up 6 bases, with 11 bases separating them.

This rearrangement joins TRBV19 to TRBJ2-2; the D gene is possibly TRBD1 (6 bases). The germline V gene encodes CDR1 LNHDA and CDR2 SQIVND (reference sequence). Trimming pared 5 bases from V and 6 bases from J, leaving 13 bases between. This CDR3 is 14 amino acids long. The CDR3 reads CASSAETGPGELFF. The CDR3 DNA sequence: TGTGCCAGTAGTGCCGAAACAGGGCCCGGGGAGCTGTTTTTT.

The chain combines TRBV27 with TRBJ1-2; D uncertain. Germline values: CDR1 MNHEY, CDR2 SMNVEV (reference sequence). V was trimmed by 4 bases and J by 4 bases, leaving 10 bases between them. The CDR3 loop spans 13 amino acids. This CDR3 is CASSSHRIYGYTF. DNA of the CDR3: TGTGCCAGCAGTTCCCACCGGATCTATGGCTACACCTTC.

This clonotype has a count of ten or more. The rearrangement joins TRBV7-6 to TRBJ2-1; no reliable D call. V was trimmed by 8 bases and J by 15 bases, leaving 20 bases between them. This CDR3 comprises 12 residues. Looked up from germline, CDR1 is SGHVS and CDR2 is FNYEAQ. CDR3 in DNA: TGTGCCAGCGTAGGAAGAGACCAAACCCGGTTCTTC. Translating it yields CASVGRDQTRFF.

The sample holds many counts of this clonotype. V and J are TRBV29-1 and TRBJ2-3, with 9 bases matching TRBD1. The ends lost 4 bases at V and 3 bases at J; junction bases unmatched: 5. Per germline, CDR1 SQVTM and CDR2 ANQGSEA. CDR3 length: 14 amino acids. The CDR3 coding sequence is TGCAGCGTTGGTGGGACAGGGATTACAGATACGCAGTATTTT. Its translation: CSVGGTGITDTQYF.

V usage is TRBV10-3 and J usage is TRBJ1-1; no clear D. The CDR3 has 13 residues. CDR1 ENHRY and CDR2 SYGVKD come from the germline V gene. Trimming left V 6 bases short and J 2 bases short, with 10 bases between. In DNA form, the CDR3 reads TGTGCCATCAGGGCGGGCCACAACACTGAAGCTTTCTTT. Its translation is CAIRAGHNTEAFF.

This clonotype was seen a few times. The chain recombines TRBV28 with TRBJ1-2, with D perhaps TRBD1 (6 bases). Germline-derived CDR1 and CDR2 are MDHEN and SYDVKM. CDR3 length equals 18 residues. The V end was cut by 11 bases, the J end by 2 bases, with 30 bases between. CDR3 sequence (DNA): TGTGCCGTGGAATCCCCTACCTCTAGGGGGGCATTCAACTATGGCTACACCTTC. Translating it yields CAVESPTSRGAFNYGYTF.

Points on this clonotype: The junction does not match germline at one end; this may be a read error. This sequence joins TRBV28 and TRBJ2-1, with 7 positions matching TRBD1. Germline V gives CDR1 MDHEN, CDR2 SYDVKM. The CDR3 is made up of 16 amino acids. Here the CDR3 DNA reads TGTGCCTGCAGCCCCCCGGACAGGTGGCCTGTAGATGAGCAGTTCTTC. As protein: CACSPPDRWPVDEQFF.

This clonotype was observed at least ten times. The chain employs TRBV5-1 and TRBJ2-7; 11 positions match TRBD2. The ends lost 2 bases at V and 6 bases at J; junction bases unmatched: 7. Per the germline V gene, CDR1 is SGHRS and CDR2 is YFSETQ. The length of the CDR3 is 15 residues. In DNA, the CDR3 is TGCGCCAGCAGCTTCTTTAGCGGGGGGGCGGGCGAGCAGTACTTC. Translating it yields CASSFFSGGAGEQYF.

About this clonotype itself: Only one base separates this from a far larger clonotype, so it likely reflects a read error. The chain uses TRBV20-1 and TRBJ2-5; TRBD2 matches at 7 bases. The J call may be incorrect, as the DNA end agrees better with TRBJ2-1. This CDR3 is 16 amino acids long. Germline CDR1 is DFQATT and CDR2 is SNEGSKA (reference sequence). The CDR3 loop is CSAMKRGSTIRYEQFF. DNA for the CDR3: TGCAGTGCTATGAAGCGGGGTAGTACAATACGGTATGAGCAGTTCTTC.

Ten or more counts support this clonotype. V usage is TRBV7-9 and J usage is TRBJ2-5; 10 nucleotides align to TRBD1. The CDR3 spans 14 residues. The trim removed 5 bases at V and 2 bases at J, leaving 2 bases unmatched. The germline CDR1 and CDR2 sequences are SEHNR and FQNEAQ (reference sequence). The CDR3 DNA reads TGTGCCAGCAGCCTGGGACAGGGGCAAGAGACCCAGTACTTC. Protein: CASSLGQGQETQYF.

The gene calls are TRBV30 and TRBJ2-3; D possibly corresponds to TRBD2 (6 bases). The ends were cut back, 4 bases at V and 0 bases at J, with 11 bases in the middle. The CDR3 spans 14 residues. CDR1 GTSNPN and CDR2 SVGIG come from the germline V gene (reference sequence). The CDR3 loop reads CAWTWEVSTDTQYF. Here the CDR3 DNA reads TGTGCCTGGACCTGGGAGGTGAGCACAGATACGCAGTATTTT.

A single count supports this clonotype. The rearrangement uses TRBV29-1 and TRBJ1-2; D not resolved. Trimming stripped 8 bases from V and 12 bases from J, with 19 bases between. From germline, CDR1 is SQVTM and CDR2 ANQGSEA. The CDR3 loop spans 11 amino acids. CDR3 sequence: CSPYHGARDTF. The CDR3 DNA is TGCAGCCCTTACCATGGTGCGCGGGACACCTTC.

V usage is TRBV30 and J usage is TRBJ2-2; 7 bases match TRBD1. The germline CDR1 and CDR2 sequences are GTSNPN and SVGIG (reference sequence). Trimming at V came to 4 bases and at J to 7 bases, leaving 12 bases not matched to a gene. The CDR3 is 15 amino acids. In DNA form, the CDR3 reads TGTGCCTGGACCCTTCGGGACAGAGTCAACGGGGAGCTGTTTTTT. Encoded protein: CAWTLRDRVNGELFF.

This clonotype appeared many times. The chain carries TRBV24-1 and TRBJ1-5, with D possibly TRBD1 on 6 matching bases. CDR1 is KGHDR and CDR2 is SFDVKD in the germline V gene. V gave up 5 bases and J gave up 5 bases, with 18 bases separating them. The CDR3 extends over 16 amino acids. Here the CDR3 reads CATSVGFGTPYQPQHF. The CDR3 bases are TGTGCCACCAGTGTTGGTTTCGGGACACCTTATCAGCCCCAGCATTTT.

On this clonotype: This likely traces to a read error, being one base from a far larger clone. V usage is TRBV7-9 and J usage is TRBJ2-2, with D perhaps TRBD1 (5 bases). Looked up from germline, CDR1 is SEHNR and CDR2 is FQNEAQ (reference sequence). This CDR3 comprises 16 residues. Here the CDR3 reads CVSSPPPDRNTGELFF. The CDR3 DNA reads TGTGTCAGCAGCCCCCCCCCCGACAGAAACACCGGGGAGCTGTTTTTT.

This clonotype has a single count. At one boundary the junction diverges from the germline segment, which might be a read error. The V call is TRBV5-1, the J call TRBJ1-6; the D gene is possibly TRBD1 (6 bases). CDR1 and CDR2 (germline): SGHRS, YFSETQ. The CDR3 runs 14 residues. In DNA form, the CDR3 reads TGCGCCAGCAATCCGGGAACAGGGAATTCACACCTCCACTTT. Protein: CASNPGTGNSHLHF.

This clonotype was picked up many times. The chain couples TRBV4-2 to TRBJ2-2; D is possibly TRBD2 (5 bases). Per the germline V gene, CDR1 is LGHNA and CDR2 is YNFKEQ. The CDR3 consists of 14 residues. The V end was cut by 0 bases, the J end by 5 bases, with 7 bases between. Here the CDR3 DNA reads TGTGCCAGCAGCCAAGAAAGACTAACCGGGGAGCTGTTTTTT. Its protein is CASSQERLTGELFF.

On this clonotype itself: Mismatch with germline at one junction end may stem from a read error. This sequence joins TRBV5-1 and TRBJ2-3; 7 bases are shared with TRBD1. The CDR3 loop spans 13 amino acids. CDR1 and CDR2 from the germline V gene are SGHRS and YFSETQ. CDR3 amino acids: CASTTGWADTQYF. The CDR3 coding sequence is TGCGCCAGCACGACAGGGTGGGCAGATACTCAGTATTTT. Drawing the rest from reference TRBV5-1 and TRBJ2-3, the complete variable domain is KAGVTQTPRYLIKTRGQQVTLSCSPISGHRSVSWYQQTPGQGLQFLFEYFSETQRNKGNFPGRFSGRQFSNSRSEMNVSTLELGDSALYLCASTTGWADTQYFGPGTRLTVL.

This clonotype is judged medium-sized. The chain recombines TRBV12-3 or TRBV12-4 with TRBJ2-2, with 10 bases that match TRBD2. The CDR3 has 15 amino acids. V lost 6 bases and J lost 2; bases outside the gene matches: 3. CDR3 in amino acids: CASRVAGGNTGELFF. The CDR3 DNA follows: TGTGCCAGCAGGGTAGCGGGGGGCAACACCGGGGAGCTGTTTTTT.